The present T cell receptor (beta chain) was sequenced within a study of T cell clones after liver transplantation. Study observations and caveats: In 5 of 8 subjects, circulating graft-donor-reactive CD4 TCRbeta sequences fell significantly after transplant.

Concerning this clone: No antigen is known for it.

Germline V lookup: CDR1 MNHNS, CDR2 SASEGT. There are 14 residues in the CDR3. Trimming cost V 4 bases and J 3 bases, with 12 bases left between them. Produced via immunoSEQ multiplex PCR; TCRdb's table is partial and in-frame only. Of more than 20,000 clones in the sample, approximately 80% were seen once. This chain joins TRBV6-1 and TRBJ1-2; weak D call: TRBD1 (5 bases). This receptor was obtained from a human patient who received a liver transplant. Some T cells here may be from the graft donor. This sample comprised CD8+ T cells from blood, obtained roughly 56 months after liver transplant. The CDR3, as DNA: TGTGCCAGCAGTGCGGATCCGGGGGACTATGGCTACACCTTC. The encoded protein is CASSADPGDYGYTF.